The clone carrying this TCR beta chain has just one count. The antigen remains undetermined. Together with a sample-barcoded 5' primer, a J-beta primer mix was included in a second PCR lasting roughly 6 to 12 cycles. TCRdb reanalysed the 5' RACE reads using MiXCR and keeps one entry per CDR3 protein. The sample includes 600,000 to 650,000 distinct CDR3 sequences, approximately 50% of them seen just once. This sample was taken from a study of blood T cells in healthy people across ages. Study-wide findings and caveats: Naive CD4+ cell counts and diversity both ran higher in long-lived than in aged donors. Samples with more naive T cells showed higher observed beta diversity.

CDR1 and CDR2 from the germline V gene are SGDLS and YYNGEE. Trimming at V came to 5 bases and at J to 5 bases, leaving 11 bases not matched to a gene. This CDR3 spans 15 amino acids. Material: blood. This clonotype was obtained from a man in his sixties in good health. This rearrangement joins TRBV9 to TRBJ2-3, with 7 bases lining up with TRBD2. CDR3 sequence: CASRPTGLDGDTQYF. The CDR3 bases are TGTGCCAGCAGACCCACCGGACTAGATGGAGATACGCAGTATTTT.